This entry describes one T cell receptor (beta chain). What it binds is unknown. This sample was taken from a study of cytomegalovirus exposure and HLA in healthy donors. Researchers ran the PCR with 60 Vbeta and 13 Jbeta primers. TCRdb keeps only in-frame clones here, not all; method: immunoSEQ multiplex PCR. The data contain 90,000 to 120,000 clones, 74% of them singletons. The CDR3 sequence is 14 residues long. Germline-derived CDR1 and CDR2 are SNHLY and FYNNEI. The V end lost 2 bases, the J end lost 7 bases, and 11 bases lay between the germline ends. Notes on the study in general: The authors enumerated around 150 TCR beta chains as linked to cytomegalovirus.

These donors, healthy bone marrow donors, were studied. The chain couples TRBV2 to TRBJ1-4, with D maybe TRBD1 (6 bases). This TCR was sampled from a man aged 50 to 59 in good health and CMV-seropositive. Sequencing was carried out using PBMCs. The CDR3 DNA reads TGTGCCAGCAGTGAAATGGGGGCGATTGAAAAACTGTTTTTT. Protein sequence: CASSEMGAIEKLFF.